The rows below give T cell receptor beta chains drawn from one sample of a study of shared clonotypes between healthy human individuals. Repertoires were generated with immunoSEQ multiplex PCR, while TCRdb's copy carries only in-frame clones and drops some. The data contain about 520,000 clones, around four fifths of them singletons. Sequencing was performed on PBMCs. The source of these receptors is a woman aged 35 to 49 in good health. Some clones in this sample may be carry-over from other donors' samples. CDR3s include the opening cysteine and the closing phenylalanine or tryptophan. The D gene is left open where the match is weak. Size is omitted from some rows. Given values are once, few, many or a class for expanded clones.

d_gene | abundance | j_gene | v_gene | CDR3nt | CDR3aa
TRBD2 | . | TRBJ2-3 | TRBV6-5 | TGTGCCAGCAACGGCGGGAGACGGACTGGAGATACGCAGTATTTT | CASNGGRRTGDTQYF
TRBD2 | . | TRBJ2-3 | TRBV7-9 | TGTGCCAGCAGCAGGACTAGGCTGCTGGGAGATACGCAGTATTTT | CASSRTRLLGDTQYF
. | once | TRBJ2-5 | TRBV18 | TGTGCCAGCTCACCATCAACGGCCAGTAAAGAGACCCAGTACTTC | CASSPSTASKETQYF
. | few | TRBJ1-1 | TRBV2 | TGTGCCACCACACAGGACATGAACACTGAAGCTTTCTTT | CATTQDMNTEAFF
TRBD1 | . | TRBJ2-7 | TRBV28 | TGTGCCAGCAGCCGGACAGGGATACCCTACGAGCAGTACTTC | CASSRTGIPYEQYF
. | . | TRBJ1-5 | TRBV2 | TGTGCCAGCAGGCGATCAGGTCAGGGAACCAATCAGCCCCAGCATTTT | CASRRSGQGTNQPQHF
TRBD1 | . | TRBJ2-7 | TRBV5-4 | TGTGCCAGCAGCCAAGAGGTATTCGTTGGGACAGGAACTTACGAGCAGTACTTC | CASSQEVFVGTGTYEQYF
. | . | TRBJ2-1 | TRBV7-3 | TGTGCCAGCAGCTTATTCGGCGGACTAAGGGGAGATGAGCAGTTCTTC | CASSLFGGLRGDEQFF
. | many | TRBJ1-1 | TRBV12-1 | TGTGCCAGCAGCTTTATGGACAGCCACACTGAAGCTTTCTTT | CASSFMDSHTEAFF
. | . | TRBJ2-1 | TRBV11-2 | TGTGCCAGCAGCTCTAAACTAAGCTCCTACAATGAGCAGTTCTTC | CASSSKLSSYNEQFF
. | many | TRBJ1-1 | TRBV7-3 | TGTGCCAGCAGCTTATACGGGCAGGGAGTGACTGAAGCTTTCTTT | CASSLYGQGVTEAFF
. | once | TRBJ2-5 | TRBV6-1 | TGTGCCAGCAGTGATGCGGGTGGAGAGACCCAGTACTTC | CASSDAGGETQYF
TRBD1 | . | TRBJ2-5 | TRBV30 | TGTGCCTGGAGTGTTACCGGGACAGCAGGCTTCCAAGAGACCCAGTACTTC | CAWSVTGTAGFQETQYF
. | . | TRBJ2-4 | TRBV5-1 | TGCGCCAGCAGCTTGGCCCAACAGGGGAGGAACATTCAGTACTTC | CASSLAQQGRNIQYF
TRBD2 | few | TRBJ2-5 | TRBV7-3 | TGTGCCGGCAGCGGACTAGCGGGAGAGACCCAGTACTTC | CAGSGLAGETQYF
. | . | TRBJ2-5 | TRBV11-3 | TGTGCCAGCAGTCATGGGGGCCAGGCGCCGGGAGAGACCCAGTACTTC | CASSHGGQAPGETQYF
. | . | TRBJ1-3 | TRBV7-2 | TGTGCCAGCAGCTTAAACTTCGGTGGAAACACCATATATTTT | CASSLNFGGNTIYF
. | . | TRBJ2-5 | TRBV7-7 | TGTGCCAGCAGCCCAAGCGGAACAGAAGAGACCCAGTACTTC | CASSPSGTEETQYF
. | . | TRBJ1-5 | TRBV19 | TGTGCCAGTAGCGAGGGACCCCCCGTGCCCCAGCATTTT | CASSEGPPVPQHF
. | . | TRBJ2-1 | TRBV27 | TGTGCCAGCAGTTTAAAACTGCTTGGGGTGGGTGAGCAGTTCTTC | CASSLKLLGVGEQFF
TRBD1 | . | TRBJ2-7 | TRBV6-1 | TGTGCCAGCAGTGGGGGACAGGGACCGAACGAGCAGTACTTC | CASSGGQGPNEQYF
TRBD2 | . | TRBJ2-2 | TRBV6-1 | TGTGCCAGCAGTGAGGAGCGGGAGGCTCTGGGCACCGGGGAGCTGTTTTTT | CASSEEREALGTGELFF
. | . | TRBJ1-1 | TRBV10-1 | TGCGCCAGCAGTGAAGACGTGAACACTGAAGCTTTCTTT | CASSEDVNTEAFF
TRBD1 | . | TRBJ1-3 | TRBV9 | TGTGCCAGCAGCGTAGTCCCGGACAGGGGTGGAAACACCATATATTTT | CASSVVPDRGGNTIYF
. | . | TRBJ2-1 | TRBV27 | TGTGCCAGCATAGGCGGCGGCAGCTCCTACAATGAGCAGTTCTTC | CASIGGGSSYNEQFF
. | . | TRBJ1-1 | TRBV2 | TGTGCCAGCACCCTTGCGGGGGGCGAAGCTTTCTTT | CASTLAGGEAFF
TRBD1 | few | TRBJ1-4 | TRBV2 | TGTGCCAGCAGCGAAAGGGACAGAGGACCTGCAACTAATGAAAAACTGTTTTTT | CASSERDRGPATNEKLFF
TRBD1 | . | TRBJ1-1 | TRBV10-3 | TGTGCCAGCGGGACAGGGGGCGACACTGAAGCTTTCTTT | CASGTGGDTEAFF
. | . | TRBJ1-2 | TRBV28 | TGTGCCAGCAGTTTGTCAAACTATGGCTACACCTTC | CASSLSNYGYTF
. | . | TRBJ1-1 | TRBV5-4 | TGTGCCAGCAGCTTGGCCGGATTTCTACAAAACACTGAAGCTTTCTTT | CASSLAGFLQNTEAFF
TRBD2 | . | TRBJ2-7 | TRBV18 | TGTGCCAGCTCACCAGAGGGAGGGGATACCGAGCAGTACTTC | CASSPEGGDTEQYF
TRBD2 | few | TRBJ2-1 | TRBV9 | TGTGCCAGCAGCGTGCTAGCGGTAAGCTCCTACAATGAGCAGTTCTTC | CASSVLAVSSYNEQFF
. | . | TRBJ2-3 | TRBV9 | TGTGCCAGCAGCGTAGCGGGACAAAGGGGGGATACGCAGTATTTT | CASSVAGQRGDTQYF
. | . | TRBJ2-7 | TRBV11-2 | TGTGCCAGCAGCTATAACCGGGGAGCATACGAGCAGTACTTC | CASSYNRGAYEQYF
. | once | TRBJ2-1 | TRBV27 | TGTGCCAGCAGTTTTGGCGGAGGCTCCTACAATGAGCAGTTCTTC | CASSFGGGSYNEQFF
. | . | TRBJ2-1 | TRBV9 | TGTGCCAGCAGCGTGGGCCAGGCTGATGAGCAGTTCTTC | CASSVGQADEQFF
. | . | TRBJ2-3 | TRBV5-1 | TGCGCCAGCAGCTTAACAGGGGATACGCAGTATTTT | CASSLTGDTQYF
. | once | TRBJ1-2 | TRBV27 | TGTGCCAGCAGTTTTGGTAACTATGGCTACACCTTC | CASSFGNYGYTF
. | . | TRBJ1-1 | TRBV6-5 | TGTGCCAGCAGTTCCCGGGGGACTGAAGCTTTCTTT | CASSSRGTEAFF
. | few | TRBJ1-1 | TRBV13 | TGTGCCAGCAGCTTCGGCGGCATGAACACTGAAGCTTTCTTT | CASSFGGMNTEAFF
. | . | TRBJ2-6 | TRBV7-9 | TGTGCCAGCAGCCGGAAGACAGGAGCAAACTCTGGGGCCAACGTCCTGACTTTC | CASSRKTGANSGANVLTF
. | . | TRBJ2-2 | TRBV28 | TGTGCCAGCAGTTTACACCAAAACACCGGGGAGCTGTTTTTT | CASSLHQNTGELFF
. | . | TRBJ2-7 | TRBV5-4 | TGTGCCAGCAGCTTGGCAGGTGGCGAGCAGTACTTC | CASSLAGGEQYF
. | . | TRBJ1-1 | TRBV27 | TGTGCCAGCAGGTACTGGGCAGGTGACCAAGCTTTCTTT | CASRYWAGDQAFF
. | . | TRBJ1-5 | TRBV28 | TGTGCCAGCAGTTTATCCTCAGGGAGGGCAACAGCCGCCCAACAGCCCCAGCATTTT | CASSLSSGRATAAQQPQHF
. | . | TRBJ2-1 | TRBV7-3 | TGTGCCAGCAGCTTACAGGGGAATGAGCAGTTCTTC | CASSLQGNEQFF
TRBD2 | . | TRBJ2-3 | TRBV30 | TGTGCCTGGAGTGGACTAGCGGGACCCGGAGATACGCAGTATTTT | CAWSGLAGPGDTQYF
. | . | TRBJ2-7 | TRBV29-1 | TGCAGCGTTGAAGATGGGAGACAGAGCTACGAGCAGTACTTC | CSVEDGRQSYEQYF
. | . | TRBJ2-3 | TRBV10-3 | TGTGCCATCAGTGTCGGGTCTAGCTGGGATGGAAATACGCAGTATTTT | CAISVGSSWDGNTQYF
. | . | TRBJ2-3 | TRBV29-1 | TGCAGCGGAGGTGGACAGAGTAGCACAGATACGCAGTATTTT | CSGGGQSSTDTQYF
TRBD2 | . | TRBJ2-2 | TRBV9 | TGTGCCAGCAGCGTTCGACCTCAGACTAGCTTGAACACCGGGGAGCTGTTTTTT | CASSVRPQTSLNTGELFF
TRBD1 | . | TRBJ2-1 | TRBV9 | TGTGCCAGTCAGGGGGACGGTCCCTACAATGAGCAGTTCTTC | CASQGDGPYNEQFF
TRBD2 | . | TRBJ2-7 | TRBV7-2 | TGTGCCAGCAGCTTAGAGGCGGGAGACCCCTACGAGCAGTACTTC | CASSLEAGDPYEQYF
. | few | TRBJ1-1 | TRBV28 | TGTGCCAGCAGAATGACGAACACTGAAGCTTTCTTT | CASRMTNTEAFF
TRBD2 | . | TRBJ2-5 | TRBV2 | TGTGCCAGCAGTGAAGCGCGGGGGGCCCAGTACTTC | CASSEARGAQYF